Below, one T cell receptor (beta chain) is given with its context. No antigen is known for it. This specimen belongs to a study of post-analysis software for immune sequencing data. General study points: TRBV5-6, TRBV5-1 and TRBV20-1 belonged to a set of roughly 5 TRBV segments that were more frequent in patients than controls.

Unique-molecular-identifier-tagged TCR beta cDNA libraries were used. TCRdb reprocessed the PCR reads with MiXCR, giving one entry per CDR3 protein. The sample contains about 770,000 distinct CDR3 sequences, about half of which appear only once. There are 16 residues in the CDR3. V lost 3 bases and J lost 3, with 14 bases in between. Looked up from germline, CDR1 is ENHRY and CDR2 is SYGVKD. The chain couples TRBV10-3 to TRBJ2-2, with D perhaps matching TRBD2 (5 bases). The sequencing input was blood. This receptor was identified in a girl between 5 and 17 years old with multiple sclerosis. Here the CDR3 reads CAISEPGRADTGELFF. In DNA form, the CDR3 reads TGTGCCATCAGTGAACCCGGGCGGGCGGACACCGGGGAGCTGTTTTTT.